These 4 T cell receptor beta chains were sequenced from one sample in a study of T cell responses to AZD1222 COVID-19 vaccine. The repertoire was sequenced with immunoSEQ multiplex PCR; TCRdb's copy has only in-frame clones and lacks some. The profile shows over 100,000 clones, approximately 93% of them singletons. The material sequenced was peripheral blood, taken on day 0 of AZD1222 vaccination. Receptor source: an adult in good health.

The rearrangement uses TRBV20-1 and TRBJ2-2; no definite D call. This CDR3 region has 14 residues. Germline lookup yields CDR1 DFQATT and CDR2 SNEGSKA (reference sequence). V shed 3 bases and J shed 6 bases, with 14 bases lying between them. CDR3 in DNA: TGCAGTGCTAGTAATACAGCAGTTCCCGGGGAGCTGTTTTTT. Translating it yields CSASNTAVPGELFF.

The chain is built from TRBV7-9 and TRBJ1-1; D is possibly TRBD1 (5 bases). The CDR3 length is 15 residues. V dropped 1 base and J dropped 5 bases, with 14 bases sitting between them. Germline assignment: CDR1 SEHNR and CDR2 FQNEAQ (reference sequence). CDR3 residues: CASSLDLQGGTEAFF. CDR3 coding DNA: TGTGCCAGCAGCTTAGATTTGCAGGGCGGTACTGAAGCTTTCTTT.

This clone was seen just once. The germline gene is not matched at one end of the junction; a read error may be the cause. This chain uses TRBV7-2 with TRBJ2-1, with TRBD2 matching 11 bases. The CDR3 extends over 15 amino acids. CDR1 SGHTA and CDR2 FQGNSA come from the germline V gene. The CDR3 coding sequence is TGTGCCAGCACCTTAGCGGGGGGGCAGGGCAATGAGCAGTTCTTC. Translating gives CASTLAGGQGNEQFF.

The CDR3 nucleotides read TGTGCCAGCAGTTCCCCGGACAGGCTGAACACTGAAGCTTTCTTT. The encoded protein is CASSSPDRLNTEAFF. The rearrangement joins TRBV6-2 or TRBV6-3 to TRBJ1-1; 7 nucleotides match TRBD1. The CDR3 consists of 15 residues. Germline values: CDR1 MNHEY, CDR2 SVGEGT. Trimming took 4 bases from V and 0 from J; bases not matched to a gene: 5.